The T cell receptor (beta chain) under discussion was sequenced for a study of T cells in Graves' hyperthyroidism and ophthalmopathy. This clonotype was counted at least ten times. Its target is unknown. The CDR3 consists of 13 residues. Trimming removed 1 base from V and 6 bases from J, with 9 bases in between. Germline V CDR1 and CDR2: MGHDK, SYGVNS. These patients, aged 18 to 65, had recently diagnosed hyperthyroidism lasting under 2 months. Thyroid ultrasound, orbital computed tomography, clinical symptoms, and serum thyroxine and TRAb underpinned diagnoses. The study's findings and limits: Most clonotypes expanded in thyroid above 0.001 were likewise present in blood.

TCR beta CDR3 region amplification was performed from RNA transcripts. RT-PCR in the first round (using the HTBI primer set) targeted the TCR CDR3. TCRdb redid the calling of the multiplex PCR reads with MiXCR, one entry per CDR3 protein. The table lists about 520,000 distinct CDR3 sequences, 20% to 25% of them singletons. The sequence was obtained from a young man with Graves' hyperthyroidism. Sequencing was done on a sample of blood. The chain links TRBV25-1 to TRBJ1-2; D remains unclear. CDR3 coding DNA: TGTGCCAGCAGTGAATCTGGGGTGGATGGCTACACCTTC. It is translated as CASSESGVDGYTF.